This TCR beta chain was sequenced in a study of molecular identifiers for immune sequencing clone quantification. General study results and limits: One cell's worth of spiked Jurkat TCR RNA was reportedly detectable among roughly 1 million naive cells. More than 97% of effector molecules, versus under 1% of naive-cell molecules, belonged to clones above 20 RNA copies.

The sorting of naive CD8 T cells used the CD8+CD4-CCR7+CD45RA+ phenotype. This clonotype was detected many times. Its antigen is undetermined. With listed TCR primers and previously described methods, bulk TCR libraries were prepared. TCRdb used MiXCR to reprocess the PCR reads, holding one entry per CDR3 protein. Here the sample spans roughly 630,000 distinct CDR3 sequences, about 25% being singletons. The CDR3 loop spans 14 amino acids. Germline V lookup: CDR1 SGHTA, CDR2 FQGNSA. Trimming at V came to 5 bases and at J to 10 bases, leaving 10 bases not matched to a gene. The receptor comes from a human donor in good health. Some libraries in this study had Jurkat cell RNA spiked in. Material: naive CD8+ T cells from blood, with Jurkat cell RNA spiked in. Indicated subset: FACS-sorted CD8+CD4-CCR7+CD45RA+ naive T cells. V and J are TRBV7-2 and TRBJ2-1; 8 positions agree with TRBD1. This CDR3 reads CASSPQTGVGEQFF. The CDR3 nucleotides are TGTGCCAGCAGCCCACAGACAGGGGTGGGCGAGCAGTTCTTC. The variable domain in full, with the rest retrieved from reference TRBV7-2 and TRBJ2-1, is GAGVSQSPSNKVTEKGKDVELRCDPISGHTALYWYRQSLGQGLEFLIYFQGNSAPDKSGLPSDRFSAERTGGSVSTLTIQRTQQEDSAVYLCASSPQTGVGEQFFGPGTRLTVL.